The 14 T cell receptor beta chains presented below share a single source sample, sequenced in a study of OX40 agonist ivuxolimab in advanced cancers. Data came from immunoSEQ multiplex PCR; TCRdb stores just in-frame clones and leaves some out. The sample lists 70,000 or so clones; around 85% were seen once. Sequenced material: CD4+ or CD8+ T cells sorted from blood, taken in a trial of the OX40 agonist ivuxolimab. The receptor source for this set is an adult with an advanced solid tumor such as melanoma, head and neck, liver or kidney cancer.

The V call is TRBV6-5, the J call TRBJ1-2, with D unresolved. The CDR3 contains 13 residues. Per germline, CDR1 MNHEY and CDR2 SVGAGI. Trimming took off 6 bases at V and 4 bases at J, with 12 bases between the two ends. The DNA for the CDR3 is TGTGCCAGCAGCCCAACTGAATCCTATGGCTACACCTTC. This translates into CASSPTESYGYTF.

The gene calls are TRBV7-3 and TRBJ2-2; 10 nucleotides agree with TRBD2. V trimming: 1 base; J trimming: 5 bases; junction bases outside the gene matches: 19. The CDR3 is made up of 21 amino acids. Germline V gene lookup returns CDR1 SGHTA and CDR2 FQGTGA. CDR3 residues: CASSLILWPVAGGVSTGELFF. The DNA for the CDR3 is TGTGCCAGCAGCTTAATCCTGTGGCCTGTAGCGGGAGGTGTAAGTACCGGGGAGCTGTTTTTT.

The chain employs TRBV7-9 and TRBJ2-2; 8 bases are a match to TRBD1. Trimming at V came to 6 bases and at J to 5 bases, leaving 5 bases not matched to a gene. From germline, CDR1 is SEHNR and CDR2 FQNEAQ (reference sequence). There are 14 residues in the CDR3. This CDR3 reads CASRQGAGTGELFF. In nucleotides, the CDR3 is TGTGCCAGCAGGCAGGGGGCAGGGACCGGGGAGCTGTTTTTT.

In this sample, this clone turned up many times. The gene calls are TRBV7-6 and TRBJ2-2; D perhaps matches TRBD2 (6 bases). The CDR3 is 15 amino acids. V lost 0 bases, J lost 4 bases, and 9 bases lay in between. Per germline, CDR1 SGHVS and CDR2 FNYEAQ. Written as DNA, the CDR3 is TGTGCCAGCAGCTTAGCGGAGGGGCGCACCGGGGAGCTGTTTTTT. The encoded protein is CASSLAEGRTGELFF.

The DNA for the CDR3 is TGTGCCAGCCTTCTAGCGGGAGGCAGCACAGATACGCAGTATTTT. It codes for CASLLAGGSTDTQYF. V gene TRBV5-4 combines with J gene TRBJ2-3; 11 positions match TRBD2. Losses at the gene ends were 7 bases for V and 0 bases for J; bases not matched to a gene: 4. CDR1 is SGHNT and CDR2 is YYREEE in the germline V gene (reference sequence). The CDR3 length is 15 residues.

This clone has just one count. This chain's CDR3 is CASSPLRGGTTDTQYF. The CDR3 region has the DNA TGTGCCAGCTCACCACTCCGGGGGGGGACCACAGATACGCAGTATTTT. The chain joins TRBV18 to TRBJ2-3; TRBD2 agrees at 8 bases. This CDR3 spans 16 amino acids. Germline CDR1 KGHSH, CDR2 LQKENI. V lost 1 base and J lost 2; bases outside the gene matches: 5.

This sequence joins TRBV5-8 and TRBJ1-5; the D gene is possibly TRBD1 (5 bases). The CDR3 is 12 amino acids. The germline V gene encodes CDR1 SGHTS and CDR2 YDEGEE. CDR3 amino acids: CATSRVGQPQHF. CDR3 bases: TGTGCTACGAGCAGGGTGGGCCAGCCCCAGCATTTT. The full variable domain, with the rest looked up from reference TRBV5-8 and TRBJ1-5, is EAGVTQSPTHLIKTRGQQATLRCSPISGHTSVYWYQQALGLGLQFLLWYDEGEERNRGNFPPRFSGRQFPNYSSELNVNALELEDSALYLCATSRVGQPQHFGDGTRLSIL.

The chain carries TRBV21-1 and TRBJ2-7; the D call TRBD2 from the table was never checked on the DNA. TRBV21-1 is recorded as a pseudogene. This CDR3 is 15 amino acids long. Here the CDR3 DNA reads TGTGCCAGCAGCAAACGCCTTGAGGGTCCCTACGAGCAGTACTTC. Residues: CASSKRLEGPYEQYF.

This rearrangement joins TRBV5-4 to TRBJ2-3, with 8 bases lining up with TRBD2. This CDR3 is 17 amino acids long. Germline V gene data show CDR1 as SGHNT and CDR2 as YYREEE (reference sequence). With 4 bases clipped from V and 5 bases from J, the junction kept 15 bases outside the gene matches. CDR3 nucleotide sequence: TGTGCCAGCAGCCGGGAGGGTAGCCCCAAGGTGGGAGATACGCAGTATTTT. Its protein product is CASSREGSPKVGDTQYF.

This rearrangement joins TRBV28 to TRBJ2-1; 9 bases are a match to TRBD2. The germline gives CDR1 MDHEN, CDR2 SYDVKM. The J segment lost 6 bases and the V segment lost 3 bases, leaving 3 bases of the junction unmatched. This CDR3 has 14 residues. CDR3 DNA sequence: TGTGCCAGCAGTTTCCTAGCGGGAACCAATGAGCAGTTCTTC. Amino acid sequence: CASSFLAGTNEQFF.

This clone was observed a few times. The gene calls are TRBV29-1 and TRBJ2-6; a weak D match, TRBD2 (7 bases). The CDR3 has 18 amino acids. CDR1 is SQVTM, CDR2 ANQGSEA, per germline. Between the trimmed V and J ends, which lost 8 bases and 0 bases, there was a span of 23 bases. The CDR3 nucleotides read TGCAGCCTCCCGACCGGGGGGCAAGGGTACTCTGGGGCCAACGTCCTGACTTTC. This sequence encodes CSLPTGGQGYSGANVLTF.

The rearrangement links TRBV27 to TRBJ1-2; no definite D call. This CDR3 comprises 13 residues. The germline V and J ends were trimmed by 2 bases and 8 bases, with 12 bases remaining between them. Germline CDR1 is MNHEY and CDR2 is SMNVEV (reference sequence). CDR3 bases: TGTGCCAGCAGTTTAAGGGTGGGGTTGGGCTACACCTTC. Protein: CASSLRVGLGYTF.

This chain uses TRBV2 with TRBJ2-1, with TRBD1 matching 8 bases. CDR1 SNHLY and CDR2 FYNNEI come from the germline V gene. This CDR3 spans 14 amino acids. The trim removed 9 bases at V and 1 base at J, leaving 5 bases unmatched. CDR3 region: CARGRTGSYNEQFF. The CDR3 region has the DNA TGTGCCAGGGGTCGGACAGGGTCCTACAATGAGCAGTTCTTC. Drawing the rest from reference TRBV2 and TRBJ2-1, the complete variable domain is EPEVTQTPSHQVTQMGQEVILRCVPISNHLYFYWYRQILGQKVEFLVSFYNNEISEKSEIFDDQFSVERPDGSNFTLKIRSTKLEDSAMYFCARGRTGSYNEQFFGPGTRLTVL.

The chain joins TRBV18 to TRBJ1-6; D is perhaps TRBD1 (6 bases). The germline CDR1 and CDR2 sequences are KGHSH and LQKENI. Trimming removed 3 bases at V and 14 bases at J, with 14 bases between. The CDR3 loop spans 13 amino acids. The CDR3 is CASSPDRNSALHF. The CDR3 nucleotides read TGTGCCAGCTCACCCGACAGGAATTCGGCCCTCCACTTT. The variable domain in full, with the rest retrieved from reference TRBV18 and TRBJ1-6, is NAGVMQNPRHLVRRRGQEARLRCSPMKGHSHVYWYRQLPEEGLKFMVYLQKENIIDESGMPKERFSAEFPKEGPSILRIQQVVRGDSAAYFCASSPDRNSALHFGNGTRLTVT.